This passage covers 22 T cell receptor beta chains from one sample sequenced in a study of control samples from healthy donors and cancer patients. TCRdb's copy holds only in-frame clones and misses some; the assay was immunoSEQ multiplex PCR. The repertoire holds some 160,000 clones, with about 94% as singletons. Sequenced sample: blood. These receptors were obtained from a young woman in good health.

CDR3 protein: CASSLLSGRNEQFF. The CDR3 nucleotides are TGTGCCAGCAGCTTACTTTCGGGGCGGAATGAGCAGTTCTTC. V is TRBV7-9 and J is TRBJ2-1, with D perhaps TRBD1 or TRBD2 (5 bases each). CDR1 SEHNR and CDR2 FQNEAQ come from the germline V gene (reference sequence). The ends were cut back, 2 bases at V and 7 bases at J, with 12 bases in the middle. The CDR3 covers 14 residues. The variable domain in full, with the rest retrieved from reference TRBV7-9 and TRBJ2-1, is DTGVSQNPRHKITKRGQNVTFRCDPISEHNRLYWYRQTLGQGPEFLTYFQNEAQLEKSRLLSDRFSAERPKGSFSTLEIQRTEQGDSAMYLCASSLLSGRNEQFFGPGTRLTVL.

V gene TRBV6-6 combines with J gene TRBJ1-4; D call uncertain. The CDR3 totals 12 residues. Germline V CDR1 and CDR2: MNHNY, SVGAGI (reference sequence). Deletions cut 3 bases from V and 10 bases from J, with 9 bases between. DNA for the CDR3: TGTGCCAGCAGTTATCCCGAGGGAAAACTGTTTTTT. This encodes CASSYPEGKLFF.

Details on this clone: Other DNA sequences from this sample encode an identical CDR3 as well. V and J are TRBV20-1 and TRBJ1-3; no definite D call. V was trimmed by 1 base and J by 4 bases, leaving 2 bases between them. The germline CDR1 and CDR2 sequences are DFQATT and SNEGSKA (reference sequence). This CDR3 contains 11 residues. The CDR3 sequence: CSARGGNTIYF. The CDR3 DNA follows: TGCAGTGCTAGAGGCGGAAACACCATATATTTT.

V usage is TRBV19 and J usage is TRBJ2-2; 9 nucleotides line up with TRBD2. This CDR3 region has 14 residues. Germline V lookup: CDR1 LNHDA, CDR2 SQIVND (reference sequence). The V gene end was trimmed by 3 bases and the J gene end by 5 bases; junction bases not matched to a gene: 1. This CDR3 reads CASSISGRTGELFF. The CDR3 DNA is TGTGCCAGTAGTATTAGCGGGAGAACCGGGGAGCTGTTTTTT. Complete variable domain (other parts from reference TRBV19 and TRBJ2-2): DGGITQSPKYLFRKEGQNVTLSCEQNLNHDAMYWYRQDPGQGLRLIYYSQIVNDFQKGDIAEGYSVSREKKESFPLTVTSAQKNPTAFYLCASSISGRTGELFFGEGSRLTVL.

V and J are TRBV5-4 and TRBJ2-4; D is possibly TRBD1 (5 bases). This CDR3 is built from 13 residues. Per the germline V gene, CDR1 is SGHNT and CDR2 is YYREEE (reference sequence). V lost 3 bases and J lost 5, with 9 bases in between. This chain's CDR3 is CASSSPTENIQYF. The CDR3 bases are TGTGCCAGCAGCTCGCCGACAGAAAACATTCAGTACTTC.

With regard to this clone: The identical CDR3 is also encoded by other nucleotide sequences in the sample. The chain is built from TRBV24-1 and TRBJ2-1, with D perhaps being TRBD1 or TRBD2 (5 bases each). V lost 2 bases, J lost 4 bases, and 8 bases lay in between. CDR3 length equals 14 residues. Germline V lookup: CDR1 KGHDR, CDR2 SFDVKD. The CDR3 loop reads CATSDSGPYNEQFF. In nucleotides, the CDR3 is TGTGCCACCAGTGATTCGGGGCCTTACAATGAGCAGTTCTTC.

This chain joins TRBV28 and TRBJ1-2; D unresolved. The CDR3 consists of 13 residues. Germline V gene lookup returns CDR1 MDHEN and CDR2 SYDVKM. Deletions cut 7 bases from V and 5 bases from J, with 14 bases between. CDR3 amino acids: CASTPDPPYGYTF. CDR3 coding DNA: TGTGCCAGCACCCCCGATCCTCCTTATGGCTACACCTTC.

This clone has just one count. The rearrangement uses TRBV6-4 and TRBJ2-1; D not resolved. Deletions cut 5 bases from V and 2 bases from J, with 13 bases between. The CDR3 sequence is 15 residues long. Per the germline V gene, CDR1 is MRHNA and CDR2 is SNTAGT. The DNA for the CDR3 is TGTGCCAGCAGTAGAGAAACCACAACCTACAATGAGCAGTTCTTC. It codes for CASSRETTTYNEQFF.

The chain joins TRBV2 to TRBJ1-6; 8 positions match TRBD1. The germline V gene encodes CDR1 SNHLY and CDR2 FYNNEI. V was clipped by 7 bases and J by 13 bases; unmatched bases: 12. The CDR3 covers 14 residues. The CDR3 DNA follows: TGTGCCAGCATGCGGACAGGGCGTCGAGGGCCCCTCCACTTT. Its protein product is CASMRTGRRGPLHF.

This clone was picked up one time. This chain links TRBV19 with TRBJ1-5; D possibly corresponds to TRBD1 (5 bases). Germline-derived CDR1 and CDR2 are LNHDA and SQIVND (reference sequence). V gave up 8 bases and J gave up 0 bases, with 14 bases separating them. CDR3 length: 15 residues. The CDR3 DNA reads TGTGCCAGTTTAGCAGGGTTTTATAGCAATCAGCCCCAGCATTTT. Protein sequence: CASLAGFYSNQPQHF.

This sequence joins TRBV4-1 and TRBJ1-2; D is unresolved. The V gene's germline CDR1 is MGHRA and CDR2 YSYEKL. The CDR3 totals 15 residues. V shed 0 bases and J shed 1 base, with 9 bases lying between them. The CDR3 protein is CASSQDGGHNYGYTF. CDR3 bases: TGCGCCAGCAGCCAAGATGGAGGCCATAACTATGGCTACACCTTC.

The chain carries TRBV20-1 and TRBJ2-1, with D possibly matching TRBD2 (6 bases). V gave up 3 bases and J gave up 7 bases, with 13 bases separating them. The germline gives CDR1 DFQATT, CDR2 SNEGSKA (reference sequence). This CDR3 comprises 13 residues. CDR3 DNA sequence: TGCAGTGCTAGTTTGGCAGGGAGGAATGAGCAGTTCTTC. Its translation: CSASLAGRNEQFF.

About this clone: The identical CDR3 is also encoded by other nucleotide sequences in the sample. V usage is TRBV6-5 and J usage is TRBJ2-7; TRBD2 aligns across 8 bases. This CDR3 region has 13 residues. The V and J ends lost 5 bases and 0 bases, in that order; junction bases with no gene match: 0. From germline, CDR1 is MNHEY and CDR2 SVGAGI. The CDR3 DNA sequence: TGTGCCAGCAGTCGGGGGGGCTCCTACGAGCAGTACTTC. Its translation: CASSRGGSYEQYF.

The chain joins TRBV4-1 to TRBJ1-1; D is possibly TRBD1 (6 bases). Germline V gives CDR1 MGHRA, CDR2 YSYEKL. Trimming removed 2 bases at V and 6 bases at J, with 13 bases between. The CDR3 runs to 14 residues. This chain's CDR3 is CASSQTGTLSEAFF. The CDR3 region has the DNA TGCGCCAGCAGCCAAACCGGGACATTGTCTGAAGCTTTCTTT.

The chain joins TRBV6-5 to TRBJ2-1; D perhaps matches TRBD1 (6 bases). Germline V gene data show CDR1 as MNHEY and CDR2 as SVGAGI. The CDR3 extends over 14 amino acids. Trimming shortened V by 8 bases and J by 2 bases, and 13 bases separated the two germline ends. This chain's CDR3 is CASRARGTYNEQFF. The CDR3 bases are TGTGCCAGCCGCGCCAGGGGTACCTACAATGAGCAGTTCTTC.

The genes are TRBV3-1 (or the pseudogene TRBV3-2) and TRBJ2-7; D gene unclear. Trimming took 4 bases from V and 0 from J, leaving 13 bases between them. The CDR3 runs to 15 residues. In germline, CDR1 is LGHDT, CDR2 YNNKEL (reference sequence). The chain's CDR3 is CASSPLRASSYEQYF. CDR3 nucleotides: TGTGCCAGCAGCCCTCTACGGGCCTCCTCCTACGAGCAGTACTTC.

V gene TRBV29-1 combines with J gene TRBJ2-1; D is unresolved. Germline lookup yields CDR1 SQVTM and CDR2 ANQGSEA. The CDR3 runs to 14 residues. Trimming cost V 1 base and J 0 bases, with 7 bases left between them. The DNA of the CDR3 is TGCAGCGTTGAAGTGGCAAACTCCTACAATGAGCAGTTCTTC. This codes for CSVEVANSYNEQFF.

The chain links TRBV6-5 to TRBJ2-7, with D perhaps TRBD1 or TRBD2 (5 bases each). Looked up from germline, CDR1 is MNHEY and CDR2 is SVGAGI. The ends were cut back, 9 bases at V and 5 bases at J, with 17 bases in the middle. The CDR3 runs 13 residues. The CDR3 here is CASQGTRGHEQYF. The DNA of the CDR3 is TGTGCCAGTCAAGGGACGAGAGGGCACGAGCAGTACTTC.

The table lists this clone with a few counts. The gene calls are TRBV29-1 and TRBJ1-3; TRBD1 matches at 7 bases. Trimming at V came to 6 bases and at J to 4 bases, leaving 6 bases not matched to a gene. The CDR3 runs 13 residues. Germline values: CDR1 SQVTM, CDR2 ANQGSEA. The chain's CDR3 is CSVSTGWGNTIYF. As DNA, the CDR3 is TGCAGCGTCTCGACAGGGTGGGGAAACACCATATATTTT. Variable domain in full (rest from reference TRBV29-1 and TRBJ1-3): SAVISQKPSRDICQRGTSLTIQCQVDSQVTMMFWYRQQPGQSLTLIATANQGSEATYESGFVIDKFPISRPNLTFSTLTVSNMSPEDSSIYLCSVSTGWGNTIYFGEGSWLTVV.

The genes are TRBV18 and TRBJ1-4, with no clear D. The CDR3 totals 14 residues. Trimming removed 0 bases from V and 6 bases from J, with 8 bases in between. In germline, CDR1 is KGHSH, CDR2 LQKENI. This CDR3 reads CASSPPGSYEKLFF. Here the CDR3 DNA reads TGTGCCAGCTCACCACCGGGGAGCTATGAAAAACTGTTTTTT.

V and J are TRBV5-4 and TRBJ1-2; the D gene is possibly TRBD1 (5 bases). V lost 1 base to trimming and J lost 4 bases, with 11 bases between them. In germline, CDR1 is SGHNT, CDR2 YYREEE (reference sequence). There are 14 residues in the CDR3. Here the CDR3 reads CASSLSGGGYGYTF. The CDR3 DNA is TGTGCCAGCAGCTTGTCCGGGGGAGGCTATGGCTACACCTTC.

This chain joins TRBV30 and TRBJ1-2; tentatively, D is TRBD1 (5 bases). Germline values: CDR1 GTSNPN, CDR2 SVGIG (reference sequence). This CDR3 region has 12 residues. Trimming stripped 4 bases from V and 4 bases from J, with 10 bases between. CDR3 sequence: CAWMRGSYGYTF. The DNA of the CDR3 is TGTGCCTGGATGCGGGGCTCCTATGGCTACACCTTC. Based on the CDR3 plus reference TRBV30 and TRBJ1-2, the full variable domain is SQTIHQWPATLVQPVGSPLSLECTVEGTSNPNLYWYRQAAGRGLQLLFYSVGIGQISSEVPQNLSASRPQDRQFILSSKKLLLSDSGFYLCAWMRGSYGYTFGSGTRLTVV.